Listed below are T cell receptor beta chains from one sample, sequenced in a study of CD8 T cells in ankylosing spondylitis. TCRdb used MiXCR to reprocess the 5' RACE reads, holding one entry per CDR3 protein. This table holds about 450,000 distinct CDR3 sequences, about 24% found once. The sample taken for sequencing was blood, either unsorted or a sorted T cell fraction (not recorded which). All receptors derive from a male donor with ankylosing spondylitis. CDR3s include the opening cysteine and the closing phenylalanine or tryptophan. A D gene is named only where the DNA matches it firmly. Clone size is shown for a subset of rows, as once, few, many or a class of expanded clone.

d_gene: NA; j_gene: TRBJ1-3; len: 14; v_gene: TRBV10-3; abundance: NA; CDR3nt: TGTGCCATCAGGGTCCCGCAAGAAGGAAACACCATATATTTT; CDR3aa: CAIRVPQEGNTIYF
d_gene: TRBD2; j_gene: TRBJ2-2; len: 14; v_gene: TRBV20-1; abundance: few; CDR3nt: TGCAGTGCGTGGACTAGCGGGAGAACCGGGGAGCTGTTTTTT; CDR3aa: CSAWTSGRTGELFF
d_gene: NA; j_gene: TRBJ1-1; len: 15; v_gene: TRBV5-6; abundance: NA; CDR3nt: TGTGCCAGCAGCTTGCCCACGGGACGGAACACTGAAGCTTTCTTT; CDR3aa: CASSLPTGRNTEAFF
d_gene: TRBD1; j_gene: TRBJ2-6; len: 16; v_gene: TRBV7-2; abundance: NA; CDR3nt: TGTGCCAGAGGGACAGTGGCTCTCTCTGGGGCCAACGTCCTGACTTTC; CDR3aa: CARGTVALSGANVLTF
d_gene: NA; j_gene: TRBJ1-4; len: 13; v_gene: TRBV27; abundance: few; CDR3nt: TGTGCCAGCAGTTGGGCAGGGGCTGAAAAACTGTTTTTT; CDR3aa: CASSWAGAEKLFF
d_gene: NA; j_gene: TRBJ1-2; len: 12; v_gene: TRBV12-3/TRBV12-4; abundance: few; CDR3nt: TGTGCCAGCAGTTTTAGCAGGGCACGCTACACCTTC; CDR3aa: CASSFSRARYTF
d_gene: NA; j_gene: TRBJ1-2; len: 13; v_gene: TRBV20-1; abundance: NA; CDR3nt: TGCAGTGCCAAACGTGGCAGCCCCTATGGCTACACCTTC; CDR3aa: CSAKRGSPYGYTF
d_gene: NA; j_gene: TRBJ2-4; len: 15; v_gene: TRBV5-6; abundance: many; CDR3nt: TGTGCCAGCAGCTCTCCGGGAATCGAATTGAACATTCAGTACTTC; CDR3aa: CASSSPGIELNIQYF
d_gene: TRBD1; j_gene: TRBJ1-2; len: 14; v_gene: TRBV18; abundance: NA; CDR3nt: TGTGCCAGCTCTCCACAGGGGGCTGCCTATGGCTACACCTTC; CDR3aa: CASSPQGAAYGYTF
d_gene: TRBD2; j_gene: TRBJ2-5; len: 14; v_gene: TRBV27; abundance: few; CDR3nt: TGTGCCAGCAGTCCTTTAGCGGGGGTAGAGACCCAGTACTTC; CDR3aa: CASSPLAGVETQYF
d_gene: TRBD2; j_gene: TRBJ2-3; len: 15; v_gene: TRBV12-3/TRBV12-4; abundance: few; CDR3nt: TGTGCCAGCAGTTTATTAGCGGGAGTGACAGATACGCAGTATTTT; CDR3aa: CASSLLAGVTDTQYF
d_gene: NA; j_gene: TRBJ2-1; len: 14; v_gene: TRBV7-9; abundance: few; CDR3nt: TGTGCCAGCACCCCTGGAGGCGCCTACAATGAGCAGTTCTTC; CDR3aa: CASTPGGAYNEQFF
d_gene: TRBD2; j_gene: TRBJ2-2; len: 16; v_gene: TRBV5-1; abundance: NA; CDR3nt: TGCGCCAGCAGCGCCGGACTAGCGCTGAACACCGGGGAGCTGTTTTTT; CDR3aa: CASSAGLALNTGELFF
d_gene: NA; j_gene: TRBJ2-2; len: 15; v_gene: TRBV28; abundance: NA; CDR3nt: TGTGCCAGCAGTTTGTCCCTAGCAGCCACCGGGGAGCTGTTTTTT; CDR3aa: CASSLSLAATGELFF
d_gene: NA; j_gene: TRBJ1-6; len: 12; v_gene: TRBV10-3; abundance: few; CDR3nt: TGTGCCCCAACTCTTGACGGTTCACCCCTCCACTTT; CDR3aa: CAPTLDGSPLHF
d_gene: NA; j_gene: TRBJ2-1; len: 15; v_gene: TRBV9; abundance: NA; CDR3nt: TGTGCCAGCAGCGCCAACCCCCGGGGGCTGAATGAGCAGTTCTTC; CDR3aa: CASSANPRGLNEQFF
d_gene: NA; j_gene: TRBJ2-2; len: 14; v_gene: TRBV12-3/TRBV12-4; abundance: NA; CDR3nt: TGTGCCAGCCGGGTGGGAGTGAACACCGGGGAGCTGTTTTTT; CDR3aa: CASRVGVNTGELFF
d_gene: TRBD2; j_gene: TRBJ2-1; len: 15; v_gene: TRBV2; abundance: NA; CDR3nt: TGTGCCAGCAGTCGTAGCGGGAGAAGGCGGAATGAGCAGTTCTTC; CDR3aa: CASSRSGRRRNEQFF
d_gene: NA; j_gene: TRBJ1-4; len: 15; v_gene: TRBV11-2; abundance: NA; CDR3nt: TGTGCCAGCAGCTCCTGGGGGGAAGCTAATGAAAAACTGTTTTTT; CDR3aa: CASSSWGEANEKLFF
d_gene: TRBD1; j_gene: TRBJ1-5; len: 13; v_gene: TRBV29-1; abundance: few; CDR3nt: TGCAGCATCCGGGACAGGGAGAATCAGCCCCAGCATTTT; CDR3aa: CSIRDRENQPQHF
d_gene: NA; j_gene: TRBJ2-7; len: 18; v_gene: TRBV14; abundance: NA; CDR3nt: TGTGCCAGCAGCCAAGATCTACTAGAGGGATTGGTCGCCTACGAGCAGTACTTC; CDR3aa: CASSQDLLEGLVAYEQYF
d_gene: NA; j_gene: TRBJ2-7; len: 14; v_gene: TRBV27; abundance: few; CDR3nt: TGTGCCACCCCGATACGGACAGCCTCCTACGAGCAGTACTTC; CDR3aa: CATPIRTASYEQYF
d_gene: NA; j_gene: TRBJ2-2; len: 14; v_gene: TRBV20-1; abundance: NA; CDR3nt: TGCAGTGCTCGGGACCCATTAACAGCCGGGGAGCTGTTTTTT; CDR3aa: CSARDPLTAGELFF
d_gene: TRBD2; j_gene: TRBJ2-5; len: 14; v_gene: TRBV7-9; abundance: few; CDR3nt: TGTGCCAGCATGGGAGGGGCGATCCAAGAGACCCAGTACTTC; CDR3aa: CASMGGAIQETQYF
d_gene: NA; j_gene: TRBJ2-5; len: 14; v_gene: TRBV27; abundance: few; CDR3nt: TGTGCCAGCGGAAGACGGGGGGCTCGGGAGACCCAGTACTTC; CDR3aa: CASGRRGARETQYF
d_gene: TRBD1; j_gene: TRBJ1-5; len: 16; v_gene: TRBV5-1; abundance: few; CDR3nt: TGCGCCAGCAGCTCGGGACAGGGAGGAAGCAATCAGCCCCAGCATTTT; CDR3aa: CASSSGQGGSNQPQHF
d_gene: NA; j_gene: TRBJ2-1; len: 13; v_gene: TRBV20-1; abundance: few; CDR3nt: TGCAGTGCCGGCCTTCAGGGAACGGGTGAGCAGTTCTTC; CDR3aa: CSAGLQGTGEQFF
d_gene: TRBD2; j_gene: TRBJ2-5; len: 14; v_gene: TRBV20-1; abundance: few; CDR3nt: TGCAGTGCTAGAGTGGCTAGCGGGAGTGAGACCCAGTACTTC; CDR3aa: CSARVASGSETQYF
d_gene: NA; j_gene: TRBJ2-1; len: 13; v_gene: TRBV9; abundance: few; CDR3nt: TGTGCCAGCAGCGTAGTTCTGCAGAGTGAGCAGTTCTTC; CDR3aa: CASSVVLQSEQFF